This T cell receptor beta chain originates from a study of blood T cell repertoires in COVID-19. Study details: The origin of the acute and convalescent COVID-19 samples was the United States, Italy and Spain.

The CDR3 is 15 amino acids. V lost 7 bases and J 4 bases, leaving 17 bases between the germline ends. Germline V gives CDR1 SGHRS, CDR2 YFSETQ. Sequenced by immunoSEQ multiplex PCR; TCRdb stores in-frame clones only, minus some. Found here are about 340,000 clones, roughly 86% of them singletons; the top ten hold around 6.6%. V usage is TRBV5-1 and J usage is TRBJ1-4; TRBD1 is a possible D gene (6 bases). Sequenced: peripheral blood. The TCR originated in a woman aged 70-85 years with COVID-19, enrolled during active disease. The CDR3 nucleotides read TGCGCCAGCCGGACCTCGGGACAATTTAATGAAAAACTGTTTTTT. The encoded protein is CASRTSGQFNEKLFF.